This TCR beta chain was captured by sequencing in a study of blood T cell repertoires in COVID-19. Overall study: Sites across the United States, Italy and Spain contributed samples from acute and convalescent COVID-19.

CDR3 size: 15 residues. Germline V gene data show CDR1 as SNHLY and CDR2 as FYNNEI. V was clipped by 7 bases and J by 0 bases, with 13 bases between them. Assay: immunoSEQ multiplex PCR; the TCRdb copy retains only in-frame clones and omits some. The sample holds over 300,000 clones, more than 70% seen once. Sequenced material: peripheral blood. This sequence originates from a man between 18 and 29 years old who had recovered from COVID-19. V gene TRBV2 combines with J gene TRBJ1-5, with D possibly matching TRBD1 (6 bases). CDR3 loop: CASNPQGYSNQPQHF. CDR3 DNA sequence: TGTGCCAGCAACCCACAGGGTTATAGCAATCAGCCCCAGCATTTT. Full variable domain (missing parts from reference TRBV2 and TRBJ1-5): EPEVTQTPSHQVTQMGQEVILRCVPISNHLYFYWYRQILGQKVEFLVSFYNNEISEKSEIFDDQFSVERPDGSNFTLKIRSTKLEDSAMYFCASNPQGYSNQPQHFGDGTRLSIL.